These T cell receptor beta chains were read from a single sample in a study of graft-versus-host responses after intestinal transplantation. Sequencing used immunoSEQ multiplex PCR; TCRdb keeps in-frame clones, though not all of them. Among about 39,000 clones listed, about 95% were seen once. The antigens these receptors bind are not known. The material sequenced was unstimulated CD8+ T cells sorted from spleen or lymph node cells, taken before transplant. The receptor source for this set is a human donor who was the organ donor for an intestinal transplant. Both conserved end residues are part of each CDR3. D genes are given only for firm matches. Expanded clones are given a class, and other clones once, few, many or no size at all.

size,length,V,D,J,CDR3,DNA
once,14,TRBV19,NA,TRBJ1-1,CASSIGGPHTEAFF,TGTGCCAGTAGTATTGGGGGACCGCACACTGAAGCTTTCTTT
once,13,TRBV4-3,NA,TRBJ2-7,CASSQDGNYEQYF,TGCGCCAGCAGCCAAGACGGGAACTACGAGCAGTACTTC
NA,15,TRBV2,TRBD2,TRBJ2-5,CASSGASGEGETQYF,TGTGCCAGCAGTGGGGCTAGCGGGGAGGGGGAGACCCAGTACTTC
NA,13,TRBV25-1,TRBD2,TRBJ2-7,CASTVGPRGEQYF,TGTGCCAGCACCGTGGGACCGCGGGGGGAGCAGTACTTC
NA,15,TRBV4-3,TRBD1,TRBJ2-5,CASSQDLAGGETQYF,TGCGCCAGCAGCCAAGATCTGGCAGGGGGTGAGACCCAGTACTTC
NA,11,TRBV10-2,NA,TRBJ1-2,CASGPNYGYTF,TGCGCCAGCGGACCCAACTATGGCTACACCTTC
NA,16,TRBV4-1,TRBD1,TRBJ2-6,CASSQGQGAGANVLTF,TGCGCCAGCAGCCAAGGACAGGGGGCTGGGGCCAACGTCCTGACTTTC
NA,13,TRBV13,NA,TRBJ2-5,CASSLQGRETQYF,TGTGCCAGCAGCTTACAGGGACGAGAGACCCAGTACTTC
NA,14,TRBV7-9,TRBD1,TRBJ1-2,CASSTPGQGSGYTF,TGTGCCAGCAGCACACCGGGACAGGGAAGTGGCTACACCTTC
NA,15,TRBV9,NA,TRBJ1-2,CASSAGTAHNYGYTF,TGTGCCAGCAGCGCCGGGACGGCTCATAACTATGGCTACACCTTC
NA,14,TRBV19,TRBD1,TRBJ2-7,CASSIGQGAYEQYF,TGTGCCAGTAGTATCGGACAGGGGGCCTACGAGCAGTACTTC
NA,15,TRBV7-3,TRBD1,TRBJ2-2,CASSLTGGNTGELFF,TGTGCCAGCAGCTTAACAGGGGGCAACACCGGGGAGCTGTTTTTT
NA,16,TRBV5-6,TRBD2,TRBJ2-7,CASSLAGALQTYEQYF,TGTGCCAGCAGTTTAGCGGGGGCCCTCCAAACGTACGAGCAGTACTTC
once,17,TRBV4-3,TRBD2,TRBJ2-1,CASSQDGLGGGGAEQFF,TGCGCCAGCAGCCAAGATGGGTTGGGCGGGGGGGGCGCTGAGCAGTTCTTC
NA,15,TRBV19,TRBD1,TRBJ2-4,CASSTTGGAKNIQYF,TGTGCCAGTAGTACGACAGGGGGCGCCAAAAACATTCAGTACTTC
NA,13,TRBV2,NA,TRBJ2-7,CASSEKLGYEQYF,TGTGCCAGCAGTGAAAAACTAGGCTACGAGCAGTACTTC
NA,13,TRBV4-1,NA,TRBJ1-1,CASSQELGGEAFF,TGCGCCAGCAGCCAAGAGTTGGGGGGCGAAGCTTTCTTT
NA,13,TRBV27,NA,TRBJ2-2,CASSRLFGGELFF,TGTGCCAGCAGCAGACTTTTCGGCGGGGAGCTGTTTTTT
NA,15,TRBV27,NA,TRBJ2-3,CASSLLGGFTDTQYF,TGTGCCAGCAGTTTATTAGGAGGATTCACAGATACGCAGTATTTT
NA,13,TRBV6-5,NA,TRBJ2-1,CASSSTGYNEQFF,TGTGCCAGCAGTTCGACGGGGTACAATGAGCAGTTCTTC
once,14,TRBV7-9,NA,TRBJ2-1,CASSLEVSYNEQFF,TGTGCCAGCAGCTTAGAAGTTTCCTACAATGAGCAGTTCTTC
NA,14,TRBV29-1,TRBD2,TRBJ2-7,CSVTTSGVSYEQYF,TGCAGCGTCACAACTAGCGGGGTCTCCTACGAGCAGTACTTC
NA,14,TRBV4-1,NA,TRBJ2-7,CASSQGSRDYEQYF,TGCGCCAGCAGCCAAGGTAGCAGGGATTATGAGCAGTACTTC
NA,14,TRBV11-2,NA,TRBJ1-5,CASSLGRVWQPQHF,TGTGCCAGCAGCTTAGGCAGGGTTTGGCAGCCCCAGCATTTT
once,11,TRBV5-6,NA,TRBJ2-3,CASSFTDTQYF,TGTGCCAGCAGCTTCACAGATACGCAGTATTTT
NA,13,TRBV27,TRBD2,TRBJ2-5,CASSRLAEETQYF,TGTGCCAGCAGCCGACTAGCGGAAGAGACCCAGTACTTC
NA,15,TRBV19,TRBD1,TRBJ1-5,CASGLETGGNQPQHF,TGTGCCAGTGGGCTAGAGACAGGGGGGAATCAGCCCCAGCATTTT
NA,16,TRBV10-3,NA,TRBJ2-2,CAISVNQGPDTGELFF,TGTGCCATCAGCGTAAACCAGGGTCCGGACACCGGGGAGCTGTTTTTT
NA,13,TRBV11-3,NA,TRBJ2-1,CASRTQGLNEQFF,TGTGCCAGCAGGACCCAGGGACTTAATGAGCAGTTCTTC
few,14,TRBV30,TRBD1,TRBJ2-7,CAWSHGQGSYEQYF,TGTGCCTGGAGTCATGGACAGGGTTCCTACGAGCAGTACTTC
NA,14,TRBV4-3,NA,TRBJ1-5,CASSHASGGQPQHF,TGCGCCAGCAGCCATGCATCCGGGGGTCAGCCCCAGCATTTT
NA,15,TRBV6-5,NA,TRBJ2-7,CASRGIMGGGDERYF,TGTGCCAGCAGGGGGATTATGGGCGGAGGCGACGAGCGGTACTTC
NA,14,TRBV19,NA,TRBJ2-7,CASSKGAESYEQYF,TGTGCCAGTAGTAAAGGGGCAGAGTCCTACGAGCAGTACTTC
NA,13,TRBV4-3,NA,TRBJ1-1,CASSQGDGAEAFF,TGCGCCAGCAGCCAAGGGGATGGGGCTGAAGCTTTCTTT
NA,18,TRBV4-3,TRBD2,TRBJ2-3,CASSPQTSGTIFTDTQYF,TGCGCCAGCAGCCCACAAACATCGGGGACTATTTTCACAGATACGCAGTATTTT
NA,14,TRBV4-1,NA,TRBJ1-1,CASSVLGQSAEAFF,TGCGCCAGCTCGGTTTTGGGGCAAAGTGCTGAAGCTTTCTTT
NA,14,TRBV7-9,NA,TRBJ1-1,CASSYAPWEGGNFF,TGTGCCAGCAGCTACGCGCCCTGGGAAGGAGGTAATTTTTTT
NA,18,TRBV4-3,TRBD2,TRBJ2-7,CASSQDVTSGGIAYEQYF,TGCGCCAGCAGCCAAGATGTGACTAGCGGGGGGATCGCCTACGAGCAGTACTTC
NA,16,TRBV19,NA,TRBJ2-1,CASSIGGAASYNEQFF,TGTGCCAGTAGTATAGGCGGGGCCGCCTCCTACAATGAGCAGTTCTTC
NA,13,TRBV25-1,NA,TRBJ2-5,CASSESGEETQYF,TGTGCCAGCAGTGAGTCCGGGGAAGAGACCCAGTACTTC
NA,15,TRBV27,TRBD2,TRBJ2-1,CASSLAGLAGNEQFF,TGTGCCAGCAGTTTGGCGGGACTAGCGGGGAATGAGCAGTTCTTC
NA,15,TRBV9,TRBD1,TRBJ2-1,CASSVEGTGANEQFF,TGTGCCAGCAGCGTAGAAGGGACAGGGGCCAATGAGCAGTTCTTC
NA,13,TRBV19,NA,TRBJ1-1,CASSTGKNTEAFF,TGTGCCAGTAGTACAGGAAAGAACACTGAAGCTTTCTTT
NA,13,TRBV9,NA,TRBJ1-1,CASGGREDTEAFF,TGTGCCAGCGGGGGGAGGGAGGACACTGAAGCTTTCTTT
NA,13,TRBV7-6,NA,TRBJ2-3,CASSPGRPDTQYF,TGTGCCAGCAGCCCAGGACGCCCAGATACGCAGTATTTT
NA,14,TRBV4-1,TRBD1,TRBJ1-2,CASSPPTVDRVGTF,TGCGCCAGCAGCCCTCCCACCGTGGACAGGGTAGGGACCTTC
NA,13,TRBV9,NA,TRBJ1-1,CASSLTVNTEAFF,TGTGCCAGCAGTCTCACGGTGAACACTGAAGCTTTCTTT
NA,13,TRBV30,NA,TRBJ1-1,CAWNALLNTEAFF,TGTGCCTGGAATGCTCTGTTGAACACTGAAGCTTTCTTT
NA,13,TRBV9,NA,TRBJ2-1,CASSTPLDNEQFF,TGTGCCAGCAGCACCCCATTAGACAATGAGCAGTTCTTC
NA,17,TRBV2,TRBD2,TRBJ2-3,CASDASGGEGWTDTQYF,TGTGCCAGCGATGCTAGCGGGGGGGAAGGATGGACAGATACGCAGTATTTT
NA,15,TRBV4-3,TRBD2,TRBJ2-3,CASSRASGELDTQYF,TGCGCCAGCAGCCGCGCTAGCGGGGAACTAGATACGCAGTATTTT
NA,16,TRBV4-3,NA,TRBJ2-7,CASSQDGRPVPYEQYF,TGCGCCAGCAGCCAAGATGGACGGCCCGTCCCGTACGAGCAGTACTTC
NA,13,TRBV19,NA,TRBJ2-1,CASSEEIYNEQFF,TGTGCCAGTAGTGAAGAGATTTACAATGAGCAGTTCTTC
NA,14,TRBV29-1,NA,TRBJ2-1,CSVEEASVGDEQFF,TGCAGCGTTGAAGAGGCTAGCGTGGGGGATGAGCAGTTCTTC
NA,17,TRBV4-3,NA,TRBJ2-3,CASSLKLRRSNPDTQYF,TGCGCCAGCAGCCTAAAACTCCGGCGCTCGAACCCAGATACGCAGTATTTT